This TCR beta chain was observed in a study of technical replicates of blood from a few donors. The germline gives CDR1 SGHNT, CDR2 YYREEE (reference sequence). The V gene end was trimmed by 1 base and the J gene end by 5 bases; junction bases not matched to a gene: 8. CDR3 length: 15 amino acids. Sequencing was performed with immunoSEQ multiplex PCR; in TCRdb, only in-frame clones are kept and a portion is missing. The sample yields tens of thousands of clones, approximately 86% seen once. This clonotype was sampled from a human donor in good health. Some clones in this sample may be carry-over from other donors' samples. The sample consisted of PBMCs. The rearrangement joins TRBV5-4 to TRBJ1-2; the match to TRBD1 covers 7 bases. CDR3: CASSLPRGLGYGYTF. CDR3 DNA: TGTGCCAGCAGCTTGCCCAGGGGGTTGGGTTATGGCTACACCTTC.